The 14 T cell receptor beta chains below were found in one sample sequenced in a study of control samples from healthy donors and cancer patients (dated by TCRdb to 2018 to 2021). Library method: the immunoSEQ multiplex PCR assay. TCRdb's version of the immuneACCESS table is confined to in-frame rearrangements and falls short of the full clone set. An unresolved V gene accounts for under half of the shortfall where checked; the remainder is of unknown origin. The table for this sample lists 60,000 to 75,000 clones; over 75% of them were counted only once. The top ten hold approximately 2.3% of the sample. The sample consisted of PBMCs. These receptors were taken from a woman in her forties or fifties with head and neck cancer.

The chain couples TRBV2 to TRBJ1-3; D possibly corresponds to TRBD1 (5 bases). CDR1 is SNHLY, CDR2 FYNNEI, per germline. Deletions cut 5 bases from V and 0 bases from J, with 8 bases between. The CDR3 runs 14 residues. The CDR3 bases are TGTGCCAGCAGTAGGGGATTCTCTGGAAACACCATATATTTT. Residues: CASSRGFSGNTIYF. Full variable domain (outside the CDR3, taken from reference TRBV2 and TRBJ1-3): EPEVTQTPSHQVTQMGQEVILRCVPISNHLYFYWYRQILGQKVEFLVSFYNNEISEKSEIFDDQFSVERPDGSNFTLKIRSTKLEDSAMYFCASSRGFSGNTIYFGEGSWLTVV.

The chain joins TRBV18 to TRBJ1-3; D is possibly TRBD1 (6 bases). Trimming cost V 6 bases and J 0 bases, with 12 bases left between them. CDR3 length equals 15 residues. Germline V lookup: CDR1 KGHSH, CDR2 LQKENI. The CDR3 DNA is TGTGCCAGCTCTGGACAGTTTATCTCTGGAAACACCATATATTTT. Translation: CASSGQFISGNTIYF.

This clone showed up just once. The CDR3 DNA is TGTGCCTGGAGTGTACCTCGGCCAGGGCTAAATTCACCCCTCCACTTT. It is translated as CAWSVPRPGLNSPLHF. The V gene is TRBV30, the J gene TRBJ1-6; tentative D call: TRBD1 (5 bases). V was shortened by 0 bases and J by 7 bases, with 16 bases between the two germline ends. The CDR3 has 16 residues. Per the germline V gene, CDR1 is GTSNPN and CDR2 is SVGIG (reference sequence).

The CDR3 loop is CASSETVTYEQYF. The DNA for the CDR3 is TGTGCCAGCAGTGAAACTGTGACCTACGAGCAGTACTTC. The J gene is TRBJ2-7, the V gene TRBV2, with D uncertain. The CDR3 is made up of 13 amino acids. V was pared by 2 bases and J by 2 bases, with 7 bases between. From germline, CDR1 is SNHLY and CDR2 FYNNEI. The full variable domain, its missing parts supplied by reference TRBV2 and TRBJ2-7, is EPEVTQTPSHQVTQMGQEVILRCVPISNHLYFYWYRQILGQKVEFLVSFYNNEISEKSEIFDDQFSVERPDGSNFTLKIRSTKLEDSAMYFCASSETVTYEQYFGPGTRLTVT.

V is TRBV21-1 and J is TRBJ1-5; the listed D gene, TRBD1, was not tested against the DNA. TRBV21-1 is annotated as a pseudogene. The CDR3 is made up of 16 amino acids. The CDR3 reads CASSKDSGQGHQPQHF. The CDR3 nucleotides are TGTGCCAGCAGCAAGGATTCAGGACAGGGACATCAGCCCCAGCATTTT.

The V call is TRBV2, the J call TRBJ2-2; TRBD2 might be the D (5 bases). CDR3 length equals 14 residues. V lost 5 bases and J lost 5, with 12 bases in between. Germline CDR1 is SNHLY and CDR2 is FYNNEI. CDR3 protein: CASSTSWRTGELFF. The CDR3 bases are TGTGCCAGCAGTACTTCCTGGAGGACCGGGGAGCTGTTTTTT.

This CDR3 is CASSIEPSTEAFF. CDR3 DNA: TGTGCCAGTAGTATAGAACCGAGCACTGAAGCTTTCTTT. The chain combines TRBV19 with TRBJ1-1; no firm D call. V lost 0 bases, J lost 4 bases, and 6 bases lay in between. This CDR3 contains 13 residues. The germline V gene encodes CDR1 LNHDA and CDR2 SQIVND (reference sequence). The full variable domain, in which reference TRBV19 and TRBJ1-1 provide the parts outside the CDR3, is DGGITQSPKYLFRKEGQNVTLSCEQNLNHDAMYWYRQDPGQGLRLIYYSQIVNDFQKGDIAEGYSVSREKKESFPLTVTSAQKNPTAFYLCASSIEPSTEAFFGQGTRLTVV.

The gene calls are TRBV20-1 and TRBJ2-7; D remains unclear. CDR1 and CDR2 (germline): DFQATT, SNEGSKA (reference sequence). V lost 3 bases, J lost 2 bases, and 14 bases lay in between. This CDR3 comprises 14 residues. The CDR3 DNA reads as TGCAGTGCTAGTAGAGACGCGGCCGCCTACGAGCAGTACTTC. It encodes CSASRDAAAYEQYF.

This chain joins TRBV10-3 and TRBJ2-2; weak D call: TRBD2 (5 bases). The CDR3 sequence is 13 residues long. Trimming removed 11 bases from V and 4 bases from J, with 14 bases in between. The germline V gene encodes CDR1 ENHRY and CDR2 SYGVKD. The chain's CDR3 is CALMEEVTGELFF. In nucleotides, the CDR3 is TGTGCCCTCATGGAGGAGGTCACCGGGGAGCTGTTTTTT.

The rearrangement links TRBV6-6 to TRBJ1-3, with 10 nucleotides matching TRBD1. The germline gives CDR1 MNHNY, CDR2 SVGAGI (reference sequence). Unmatched junction bases numbered 7, after V lost 6 bases and J lost 2 bases. The CDR3 is made up of 16 amino acids. The CDR3 here is CASRGRTGGAGNTIYF. The CDR3, as DNA: TGTGCCAGCAGAGGCAGGACAGGGGGGGCTGGAAACACCATATATTTT.

V usage is TRBV6-5 and J usage is TRBJ2-3, with D perhaps TRBD2 (5 bases). Trimming pared 7 bases from V and 0 bases from J, leaving 14 bases between. The V gene's germline CDR1 is MNHEY and CDR2 SVGAGI. This CDR3 has 15 amino acids. The CDR3: CASTGWRTSTDTQYF. CDR3 nucleotide sequence: TGTGCCAGCACTGGATGGCGGACTAGCACAGATACGCAGTATTTT.

The chain uses TRBV9 and TRBJ1-2; D is unclear. The CDR3 is made up of 14 amino acids. Between the trimmed V and J ends, which lost 0 bases and 6 bases, there was a span of 12 bases. Looked up from germline, CDR1 is SGDLS and CDR2 is YYNGEE. Here the CDR3 reads CASSVGAGRDGYTF. Written as DNA, the CDR3 is TGTGCCAGCAGCGTAGGGGCCGGACGGGATGGCTACACCTTC.

On this clone: It is unclear where the CDR3 begins or ends on the DNA, so no DNA is shown, and the CDR3 is as TCRdb lists it. The chain has TRBV28 and TRBJ1-4; the table gives TRBD1 as D, unverified against the DNA. The CDR3 spans 16 residues, counting both ends. Germline V lookup: CDR1 MDHEN, CDR2 SYDVKM. This CDR3 is CASSSSGQGRDEKLFF.

This clone was recorded only once. The rearrangement links TRBV9 to TRBJ2-2; unclear D gene. The V and J ends lost 0 bases and 4 bases respectively, with 7 bases between them. Germline CDR1 SGDLS, CDR2 YYNGEE. The CDR3 is 14 residues long. CDR3 nucleotide sequence: TGTGCCAGCAGCGTAGGTCTGGGCACCGGGGAGCTGTTTTTT. It specifies CASSVGLGTGELFF.